This passage covers 25 T cell receptor beta chains from one sample sequenced in a study of blood T cell repertoires in COVID-19. Assay: immunoSEQ multiplex PCR; the TCRdb copy retains only in-frame clones and omits some. The sample yields approximately 190,000 clones, around 83% seen once. The source material was peripheral blood. The receptors derive from a woman between 40 and 50 years old with acute or convalescent COVID-19.

The CDR3 nucleotides are TGTGCCAGCAGCCTAGGGGGCCAATGGAGTGGCTACACCTTC. Its protein product is CASSLGGQWSGYTF. J is TRBJ1-2 and V is TRBV7-2; 7 bases align to TRBD1. The V and J ends lost 5 bases and 7 bases, in that order; junction bases with no gene match: 10. The CDR3 contains 14 residues. CDR1 is SGHTA, CDR2 FQGNSA, per germline.

The chain couples TRBV6-2 or TRBV6-3 to TRBJ2-1, with a weak D call TRBD2 (6 bases). V lost 5 bases and J lost 5, with 16 bases in between. Germline V lookup: CDR1 MNHEY, CDR2 SVGEGT. The CDR3 extends over 15 amino acids. The CDR3 is CASSQNPGLNNEQFF. The CDR3 DNA is TGTGCCAGCAGTCAAAACCCGGGACTTAACAATGAGCAGTTCTTC.

The chain recombines TRBV18 with TRBJ2-2; perhaps TRBD2 as D (6 bases). Trimming shortened V by 8 bases and J by 0 bases, and 10 bases separated the two germline ends. CDR1 and CDR2 (germline): KGHSH, LQKENI. The CDR3 consists of 14 residues. The CDR3 reads CASHRETNTGELFF. CDR3 bases: TGTGCCAGCCACCGGGAGACGAACACCGGGGAGCTGTTTTTT.

V is TRBV6-2 or TRBV6-3 and J is TRBJ2-3, with no clear D. Germline loops: CDR1 MNHEY, CDR2 SVGEGT. The V gene lost 5 bases and the J gene lost 4 bases, with 13 bases spanning the gap. The CDR3 is 14 residues long. CDR3 nucleotide sequence: TGTGCCAGCAGTCGTAGCCTGGTGGCAGATACGCAGTATTTT. Protein sequence: CASSRSLVADTQYF.

This rearrangement joins TRBV7-9 to TRBJ1-1; D not resolved. Trimming shortened V by 4 bases and J by 7 bases, and 13 bases separated the two germline ends. CDR1 is SEHNR and CDR2 is FQNEAQ in the germline V gene (reference sequence). This CDR3 comprises 13 residues. The CDR3 nucleotides are TGTGCCAGCAGCTCCGGGGTGCGGGGTGAAGCTTTCTTT. As protein: CASSSGVRGEAFF.

This chain links TRBV14 with TRBJ1-2, with 9 bases aligning to TRBD1. Per germline, CDR1 SGHDN and CDR2 FVKESK. V lost 3 bases, J lost 0 bases, and 2 bases stayed unmatched. This CDR3 is built from 15 residues. The CDR3 DNA follows: TGTGCCAGCAGCCACAGGACAGGGGCTAACTATGGCTACACCTTC. Translation gives CASSHRTGANYGYTF.

The chain has TRBV6-5 and TRBJ2-1; 13 bases agree with TRBD2. Germline V gene data show CDR1 as MNHEY and CDR2 as SVGAGI. This CDR3 region has 15 residues. The ends lost 8 bases at V and 9 bases at J; junction bases unmatched: 10. The CDR3: CASWSGLAGSIEQFF. CDR3 coding DNA: TGTGCCAGCTGGTCGGGACTAGCGGGAAGTATTGAGCAGTTCTTC.

This clone appeared a few times. The chain combines TRBV6-1 with TRBJ1-5, with D possibly matching TRBD1 (5 bases). This CDR3 is 12 amino acids long. The V and J ends lost 1 base and 8 bases respectively, with 6 bases between them. Germline loops: CDR1 MNHNS, CDR2 SASEGT. The chain's CDR3 is CASSEGGKPQHF. CDR3 coding DNA: TGTGCCAGCAGTGAAGGGGGCAAGCCCCAGCATTTT.

The V and J genes are TRBV29-1 and TRBJ2-1; D perhaps matches TRBD2 (6 bases). V shed 4 bases and J shed 6 bases, with 10 bases lying between them. The CDR3 consists of 12 residues. Germline lookup yields CDR1 SQVTM and CDR2 ANQGSEA. The CDR3 DNA sequence: TGCAGCGTTGGGAGGGGAACCAATGAGCAGTTCTTC. Translation: CSVGRGTNEQFF.

This clone appeared a single time. The chain carries TRBV2 and TRBJ1-2; D is unclear. Trimming took 2 bases from V and 1 from J, leaving 8 bases between them. CDR3 length: 14 residues. Germline V CDR1 and CDR2: SNHLY, FYNNEI. In DNA form, the CDR3 reads TGTGCCAGCAGTGAAACAGCCTTTAACTATGGCTACACCTTC. Translation gives CASSETAFNYGYTF.

The rearrangement links TRBV3-1 (or the pseudogene TRBV3-2) to TRBJ2-7; no clear D gene. CDR1 is LGHDT and CDR2 is YNNKEL in the germline V gene (reference sequence). Trimming shortened V by 3 bases and J by 9 bases, and 21 bases separated the two germline ends. CDR3 length equals 15 residues. The CDR3 sequence: CASSHRSRGLPGQYF. CDR3 DNA: TGTGCCAGCAGCCACCGCTCGCGAGGTCTACCCGGGCAGTACTTC.

The rearrangement joins TRBV4-1 to TRBJ1-5; 9 nucleotides match TRBD1. CDR1 is MGHRA, CDR2 YSYEKL, per germline. The ends lost 1 base at V and 5 bases at J; junction bases unmatched: 6. The CDR3 contains 16 residues. CDR3 in amino acids: CASSQVETGGYQPQHF. DNA for the CDR3: TGCGCCAGCAGCCAAGTTGAGACAGGGGGTTATCAGCCCCAGCATTTT.

The chain joins TRBV28 to TRBJ2-7; no definite D call. CDR3 length: 15 amino acids. CDR1 and CDR2 (germline): MDHEN, SYDVKM. The ends were cut back, 6 bases at V and 2 bases at J, with 17 bases in the middle. The CDR3 sequence is CASSDPAALTYEQYF. CDR3 bases: TGTGCCAGCAGCGATCCGGCGGCCCTAACCTACGAGCAGTACTTC.

The chain is built from TRBV2 and TRBJ1-5; D is possibly TRBD1 (6 bases). Germline V lookup: CDR1 SNHLY, CDR2 FYNNEI. The CDR3 is made up of 14 amino acids. V dropped 3 bases and J dropped 7 bases, with 13 bases sitting between them. Written as DNA, the CDR3 is TGTGCCAGCAGTGATAGAGGGGGAAGACAGCCCCAGCATTTT. It translates to CASSDRGGRQPQHF. The full variable domain, in which reference TRBV2 and TRBJ1-5 provide the parts outside the CDR3, is EPEVTQTPSHQVTQMGQEVILRCVPISNHLYFYWYRQILGQKVEFLVSFYNNEISEKSEIFDDQFSVERPDGSNFTLKIRSTKLEDSAMYFCASSDRGGRQPQHFGDGTRLSIL.

This rearrangement joins TRBV7-9 to TRBJ2-2, with D perhaps TRBD1 (6 bases). The CDR3 length is 15 residues. V was cut by 5 bases and J by 0 bases, with 10 bases left in between. The germline V gene encodes CDR1 SEHNR and CDR2 FQNEAQ (reference sequence). This chain's CDR3 is CASSPRTANTGELFF. The CDR3 DNA follows: TGTGCCAGCAGCCCCCGGACAGCGAACACCGGGGAGCTGTTTTTT.

The chain combines TRBV30 with TRBJ2-5; the D gene is possibly TRBD2 (5 bases). The CDR3 has 13 residues. The V and J ends lost 0 bases and 3 bases respectively, with 8 bases between them. The germline gives CDR1 GTSNPN, CDR2 SVGIG (reference sequence). The CDR3 sequence: CAWSVGVKETQYF. The DNA of the CDR3 is TGTGCCTGGAGTGTCGGGGTGAAAGAGACCCAGTACTTC.

The gene calls are TRBV7-8 and TRBJ1-6; 7 nucleotides line up with TRBD1. Germline V gene data show CDR1 as SGHVS and CDR2 as FQNEAQ. This CDR3 region has 15 residues. V was pared by 4 bases and J by 14 bases, with 14 bases of the junction left unmatched. CDR3 nucleotides: TGTGCCAGCAGCTCTTATAGGGGGCCCGGATCGGCCCTCCACTTT. Its protein product is CASSSYRGPGSALHF. The full variable domain, its missing parts supplied by reference TRBV7-8 and TRBJ1-6, is GAGVSQSPRYKVAKRGQDVALRCDPISGHVSLFWYQQALGQGPEFLTYFQNEAQLDKSGLPSDRFFAERPEGSVSTLKIQRTQQEDSAVYLCASSSYRGPGSALHFGNGTRLTVT.

V and J are TRBV28 and TRBJ1-2; D call uncertain. V lost 7 bases to trimming and J lost 4 bases, with 19 bases between them. The CDR3 is 15 amino acids. Germline CDR1 reads MDHEN; CDR2 reads SYDVKM. DNA of the CDR3: TGTGCCAGCATGCCCCCCGACCCGAGAGGCTATGGCTACACCTTC. Protein sequence: CASMPPDPRGYGYTF.

The V gene is TRBV6-5, the J gene TRBJ2-3; the D gene is possibly TRBD1 (6 bases). With 4 bases removed from V and 4 bases from J, the gap between germline ends came to 12 bases. The CDR3 extends over 14 amino acids. Germline lookup yields CDR1 MNHEY and CDR2 SVGAGI. The DNA of the CDR3 is TGTGCCAGCAGTTTGCAGGGGAAAGCAGATACGCAGTATTTT. It codes for CASSLQGKADTQYF.

The V call is TRBV4-2, the J call TRBJ1-2; 7 nucleotides agree with TRBD1. The CDR3 loop spans 20 amino acids. V shed 0 bases and J 8 bases; nucleotides not matched to a gene: 24. CDR1 LGHNA and CDR2 YNFKEQ come from the germline V gene. This CDR3 reads CASSQESPGTAITVARGYTF. CDR3 nucleotide sequence: TGTGCCAGCAGCCAAGAGAGTCCCGGGACAGCGATAACTGTTGCTAGGGGCTACACCTTC.

This chain connects TRBV6-5 to TRBJ1-6, with TRBD1 as a possible D gene (6 bases). CDR1 is MNHEY, CDR2 SVGAGI, per germline. Trimming pared 8 bases from V and 9 bases from J, leaving 20 bases between. The CDR3 sequence is 15 residues long. The CDR3 sequence is CASCLDPQQGSPLHF. The CDR3 bases are TGTGCCAGCTGCCTCGATCCTCAACAGGGTTCACCCCTCCACTTT.

A few counts support this clone. The rearrangement joins TRBV3-1 (or the pseudogene TRBV3-2) to TRBJ2-3; 9 bases are shared with TRBD2. The CDR3 covers 16 residues. With V trimmed by 1 base and J by 4 bases, 6 bases remained unmatched. Germline CDR1 LGHDT, CDR2 YNNKEL (reference sequence). CDR3 coding DNA: TGTGCCAGCAGCCAAGTTATGGCTAGCGGGGCAGATACGCAGTATTTT. It codes for CASSQVMASGADTQYF.

The DNA of the CDR3 is TGCGCCAGCAGCCAAGGAGGGACAGGGGATGAAAAACTGTTTTTT. It encodes CASSQGGTGDEKLFF. This chain links TRBV4-1 with TRBJ1-4; 10 bases map to TRBD1. In germline, CDR1 is MGHRA, CDR2 YSYEKL. This CDR3 has 15 amino acids. V was pared by 1 base and J by 6 bases, with 2 bases of the junction left unmatched.

This chain uses TRBV28 with TRBJ1-3; TRBD1 aligns across 8 bases. CDR1 MDHEN and CDR2 SYDVKM come from the germline V gene. The CDR3 consists of 13 residues. In nucleotides, the CDR3 is TGTGGGGCCAGGGGGCAAGGTGGAAACACCATATATTTT. This sequence encodes CGARGQGGNTIYF.

The J gene is TRBJ2-1, the V gene TRBV15; 7 bases fit TRBD2. The J segment lost 9 bases and the V segment lost 4 bases, leaving 6 bases of the junction unmatched. CDR3 size: 13 residues. In germline, CDR1 is LNHNV, CDR2 YYDKDF (reference sequence). The CDR3 is CATSTGLVFEQFF. CDR3 bases: TGTGCCACCAGCACCGGACTAGTATTTGAGCAGTTCTTC.